This TCR beta chain was profiled in a study of OX40 agonist ivuxolimab in advanced cancers. Study information: The dose-escalation cohort had hepatocellular carcinoma, melanoma, renal cell or head and neck cancer.

Profiled with immunoSEQ multiplex PCR; TCRdb holds only in-frame clones, not every one. The sample consists of tens of thousands of clones, 84% of them appearing once. Whole-study results and caveats: At 0.1 to 3.0 mg/kg, clonal expansion of CD4+ and CD8+ blood T cells had occurred by week 6.

Exclusion of a patient followed from autoimmune disease history or systemic immunosuppression. Peripheral blood came from all dose cohorts at three timepoints. As to this clone: What it recognizes is unknown.

Material: CD4+ or CD8+ T cells sorted from blood, obtained in a trial of the OX40 agonist ivuxolimab. This clonotype originated in an adult with an advanced solid tumor such as melanoma, head and neck, liver or kidney cancer.

CDR3 nucleotide sequence: TGTGCCAGCAGCGGACAGGGGGGCACCGGGGAGCTGTTTTTT. It is translated as CASSGQGGTGELFF. This sequence joins TRBV2 and TRBJ2-2, with 10 bases identical to TRBD1. The germline CDR1 and CDR2 sequences are SNHLY and FYNNEI. The CDR3 spans 14 residues. V lost 6 bases, J lost 4 bases, and 2 bases stayed unmatched.